These T cell receptor beta chains were read from a single sample in a study of control samples from healthy donors and cancer patients. Profiling relied on immunoSEQ multiplex PCR, and the TCRdb table lists in-frame clones only, not all of them. This repertoire shows some 120,000 clones, 80% to 90% found once; its top ten account for around 8.7%. The sequenced sample consisted of blood. The receptors come from a man aged 35 to 55 in good health. Both conserved end residues are part of each CDR3. The D gene is left open where the match is weak. A clone size is listed for some rows: how often the clone was seen (once, few, many), or a class if it is expanded.

>TRBD1|NA|TRBV3-1/TRBV3-2|14|TRBJ1-4
CASSPDRANEKLFF
TGTGCCAGCAGCCCGGACAGGGCTAATGAAAAACTGTTTTTT
>NA|once|TRBV2|13|TRBJ2-7
CASSVLMAYEQYF
TGTGCCAGCAGCGTACTAATGGCCTACGAGCAGTACTTC
>NA|NA|TRBV9|15|TRBJ1-1
CASSAHQGGGTEAFF
TGTGCCAGCAGCGCCCATCAGGGAGGGGGCACTGAAGCTTTCTTT
>TRBD1|NA|TRBV25-1|12|TRBJ1-2
CASSRDRVGYTF
TGTGCCAGCAGCCGGGACAGGGTCGGCTACACCTTC
>NA|NA|TRBV18|15|TRBJ1-2
CASSPMSTGIYGYTF
TGTGCCAGCTCACCAATGTCCACGGGGATTTATGGCTACACCTTC
>NA|few|TRBV11-3|15|TRBJ1-4
CASSLSRGGNEKLFF
TGTGCCAGCAGCTTATCCAGGGGTGGTAATGAAAAACTGTTTTTT
>TRBD1|NA|TRBV12-3/TRBV12-4|13|TRBJ1-2
CASSAARGLGYTF
TGTGCCAGCAGCGCCGCCAGGGGGCTTGGCTACACCTTC
>NA|NA|TRBV5-4|13|TRBJ2-1
CASSLMRVDEQFF
TGTGCCAGCAGCTTGATGAGGGTAGATGAGCAGTTCTTC
>TRBD2|NA|TRBV11-3|20|TRBJ2-3
CASSSTAGLAGGQNTDTQYF
TGTGCCAGCAGCTCAACCGCAGGACTAGCGGGGGGGCAAAACACAGATACGCAGTATTTT
>TRBD2|NA|TRBV5-6|16|TRBJ2-7
CASSLVTSGGPSEQYF
TGTGCCAGCAGCTTGGTGACTAGCGGGGGGCCCAGTGAGCAGTACTTC
>NA|NA|TRBV19|14|TRBJ2-3
CASSTRAGIDTQYF
TGTGCCAGTAGCACGCGTGCGGGTATAGATACGCAGTATTTT
>TRBD2|NA|TRBV7-9|14|TRBJ2-7
CASSLGRGGYEQYF
TGTGCCAGCAGCTTAGGGCGGGGGGGCTACGAGCAGTACTTC
>TRBD1|once|TRBV6-5|14|TRBJ2-4
CASRAPGQGYIQYF
TGTGCCAGCAGGGCTCCGGGACAGGGGTACATTCAGTACTTC
>NA|NA|TRBV6-4|11|TRBJ2-2
CASSKTGELFF
TGTGCCAGCAGTAAGACCGGGGAGCTGTTTTTT
>NA|NA|TRBV6-2/TRBV6-3|12|TRBJ2-3
CASSIRVHTQYF
TGTGCCAGCAGTATTCGTGTCCATACGCAGTATTTT
>NA|NA|TRBV5-6|12|TRBJ1-1
CASSFGGAEAFF
TGTGCCAGCAGCTTTGGTGGCGCTGAAGCTTTCTTT
>NA|NA|TRBV10-1|15|TRBJ2-2
CASQPGGVNTGELFF
TGCGCCAGCCAGCCAGGGGGGGTGAACACCGGGGAGCTGTTTTTT
>NA|NA|TRBV24-1|14|TRBJ1-2
CATSEGRMENGYTF
TGTGCCACCAGTGAGGGCAGGATGGAGAATGGCTACACCTTC
>NA|once|TRBV6-1|16|TRBJ2-3
CASSEGGGVYTDTQYF
TGTGCCAGCAGTGAGGGCGGTGGAGTTTACACAGATACGCAGTATTTT
>TRBD2|many|TRBV6-2/TRBV6-3|15|TRBJ2-7
CASSYSTGGPYEQYF
TGTGCCAGCAGTTACTCTACGGGGGGGCCCTACGAGCAGTACTTC
>NA|NA|TRBV18|13|TRBJ1-1
CASSADRNTEAFF
TGTGCCAGCTCAGCAGACAGAAACACTGAAGCTTTCTTT
>NA|NA|TRBV28|11|TRBJ2-3
CASSLIDTQYF
TGTGCCAGCAGTTTAATCGATACGCAGTATTTT
>TRBD2|NA|TRBV29-1|16|TRBJ2-2
CSARTSGGAKSGELFF
TGCAGCGCACGGACTAGCGGGGGGGCCAAATCCGGGGAGCTGTTTTTT
>NA|once|TRBV4-2|15|TRBJ1-1
CASSQQIRGGTEAFF
TGTGCCAGCAGCCAACAAATCAGGGGAGGCACTGAAGCTTTCTTT
>NA|NA|TRBV6-2/TRBV6-3|15|TRBJ2-3
CASSYSAGATDTQYF
TGTGCCAGCAGTTACTCGGCAGGGGCGACAGATACGCAGTATTTT
>NA|NA|TRBV6-2/TRBV6-3|14|TRBJ2-7
CASSSGPRVGEQYF
TGTGCCAGCAGTTCGGGACCAAGGGTTGGGGAGCAGTACTTC
>TRBD1|NA|TRBV7-8|14|TRBJ2-1
CASSPDTGGHEQFF
TGTGCCAGCAGCCCTGATACAGGGGGCCATGAGCAGTTCTTC
>NA|NA|TRBV7-9|12|TRBJ1-2
CASSFLHIGYTF
TGTGCCAGCAGCTTCCTGCATATTGGCTACACCTTC
>NA|NA|TRBV7-9|13|TRBJ1-1
CASSSPGNTEAFF
TGTGCCAGCAGCTCCCCCGGGAACACTGAAGCTTTCTTT
>NA|NA|TRBV2|15|TRBJ1-2
CASRLGTQANYGYTF
TGTGCCAGCAGACTGGGGACCCAAGCTAACTATGGCTACACCTTC
>TRBD1|few|TRBV7-6|15|TRBJ1-6
CASSREQGSRSPLHF
TGTGCCAGCAGTCGGGAACAGGGGAGTAGATCACCCCTCCACTTT
>NA|NA|TRBV29-1|11|TRBJ2-5
CSVGHGETQYF
TGCAGCGTTGGGCACGGAGAGACCCAGTACTTC
>TRBD2|NA|TRBV5-3|15|TRBJ2-7
CARSLEAGAFYEQYF
TGTGCCAGAAGCTTGGAAGCGGGGGCCTTCTACGAGCAGTACTTC
>TRBD1|NA|TRBV30|13|TRBJ1-2
CAWAGTDLNGYTF
TGTGCCTGGGCTGGGACAGACCTAAATGGCTACACCTTC
>NA|NA|TRBV4-3|14|TRBJ1-3
CASSQDTIGNTIYF
TGCGCCAGCAGCCAAGATACAATTGGAAACACCATATATTTT
>NA|NA|TRBV2|11|TRBJ1-2
CASSEQYGYTF
TGTGCCAGCAGTGAACAATATGGCTACACCTTC
>NA|once|TRBV6-2/TRBV6-3|18|TRBJ1-5
CASSYSTIETAEVGPQHF
TGTGCCAGCAGTTACTCGACCATTGAGACAGCCGAAGTAGGGCCCCAGCATTTT
>NA|NA|TRBV7-6|14|TRBJ1-1
CASSLSHGGTEAFF
TGTGCCAGCAGCTTATCCCACGGGGGCACTGAAGCTTTCTTT
>NA|NA|TRBV24-1|14|TRBJ1-1
CATSDPGRNTEAFF
TGTGCCACCAGTGATCCAGGGAGGAACACTGAAGCTTTCTTT
>TRBD1|NA|TRBV9|17|TRBJ1-1
CASSAQLGQGMNTEAFF
TGTGCCAGCAGCGCCCAACTTGGACAGGGGATGAACACTGAAGCTTTCTTT
>NA|NA|TRBV6-5|14|TRBJ1-3
CASSYSKAGNTIYF
TGTGCCAGCAGTTACTCGAAGGCCGGAAACACCATATATTTT
>NA|NA|TRBV6-4|15|TRBJ2-7
CASSEGAGAFYEQYF
TGTGCCAGCAGTGAAGGGGCGGGGGCCTTCTACGAGCAGTACTTC
>TRBD2|NA|TRBV5-1|14|TRBJ2-5
CASRLDRTGGAQYF
TGCGCCAGCCGCCTTGACCGGACGGGAGGGGCCCAGTACTTC
>TRBD1|NA|TRBV5-1|15|TRBJ1-5
CASSSGQGSNQPQHF
TGCGCCAGCAGCTCGGGACAGGGCAGCAATCAGCCCCAGCATTTT
>NA|NA|TRBV30|13|TRBJ1-6
CAWSKTENSPLHF
TGTGCCTGGAGTAAGACAGAAAATTCACCCCTCCACTTT
>NA|NA|TRBV9|15|TRBJ2-7
CASSVGYVRIYEQYF
TGTGCCAGCAGCGTAGGGTACGTCCGGATCTACGAGCAGTACTTC
>NA|NA|TRBV3-1/TRBV3-2|15|TRBJ1-3
CASSPLVCNQDTIYF
TGTGCCAGCAGCCCCCTTGTCTGCAATCAGGACACCATATATTTT
>NA|NA|TRBV7-9|16|TRBJ2-5
CASSPRGTPYRETQYF
TGTGCCAGCAGCCCCCGGGGGACCCCGTACCGGGAGACCCAGTACTTC
>TRBD1|NA|TRBV6-6|16|TRBJ1-4
CASSYRTGTVNEKLFF
TGTGCCAGCAGTTACAGAACCGGGACAGTTAATGAAAAACTGTTTTTT
>NA|NA|TRBV6-6|14|TRBJ2-7
CASSYTGDAYEQYF
TGTGCCAGCAGTTACACAGGCGACGCCTACGAGCAGTACTTC